This T cell receptor beta chain was sequenced during a study of blood T cell repertoires in COVID-19. As for the study in general: Acute and convalescent COVID-19 specimens originated in the United States, Italy and Spain.

CDR1 is LGHNA, CDR2 YSLEER, per germline. Trimming shortened V by 0 bases and J by 8 bases, and 14 bases separated the two germline ends. CDR3 length equals 15 residues. Clones were read by immunoSEQ multiplex PCR, and TCRdb kept only the in-frame ones, dropping some. The table lists about 440,000 clones, about 90% of them singletons. Study members were between roughly 18 and 100 years old and lived in 25 or so US regions. Cohort assignment relied on participant-reported clinical history. Sequenced sample: PBMCs or T cells enriched from blood (not recorded which). This chain connects TRBV4-3 to TRBJ2-1, with D maybe TRBD2 (5 bases). The TCR comes from a woman aged 18-29 years with acute COVID-19. CDR3 DNA: TGCGCCAGCAGCCAAGAGAGTTGGAGGATCTATGAGCAGTTCTTC. Protein sequence: CASSQESWRIYEQFF.